This record looks at one T cell receptor (beta chain) sequence and its context. This specimen comes from a study of cytotoxic CD8 clonotypes in ibrutinib-treated CLL. About the research overall: With a range of 6 to 36, the median treatment time before response samples were taken was under 15 months.

Produced via immunoSEQ multiplex PCR; TCRdb's table is partial and in-frame only. The sample consists of some 28,000 clones, about 62% of them appearing once. The V end was cut by 6 bases, the J end by 5 bases, with 13 bases between. Germline-derived CDR1 and CDR2 are LNHDA and SQIVND (reference sequence). The CDR3 totals 13 residues. This TCR derives from a human donor with chronic lymphocytic leukemia. The sample here was PBMCs, taken before ibrutinib treatment. The chain couples TRBV19 to TRBJ1-1, with D possibly being TRBD1 (5 bases). In DNA, the CDR3 is TGTGCCAGTAGCCAAGACAGTGGAACTGAAGCTTTCTTT. Translating gives CASSQDSGTEAFF.